What follows are 5 T cell receptor beta chains derived from one specimen sequenced in a study of cytomegalovirus exposure and HLA in healthy donors. With 60 Vbeta and 13 Jbeta primers, the PCR was carried out. TCRdb's copy holds only in-frame clones and misses some; the assay was immunoSEQ multiplex PCR. The sample lists around 120,000 clones; approximately 78% were seen once. Sequenced: PBMCs. These TCRs come from a woman in her forties in good health and CMV-seronegative.

The chain is built from TRBV9 and TRBJ2-7; perhaps TRBD1 as D (6 bases). The CDR3 sequence is 15 residues long. Between the trimmed V and J ends, which lost 0 bases and 7 bases, there was a span of 17 bases. Germline CDR1 is SGDLS and CDR2 is YYNGEE. The CDR3 sequence is CASSVDGGSQGEQYF. The CDR3 coding sequence is TGTGCCAGCAGCGTAGATGGCGGGTCCCAGGGGGAGCAGTACTTC. Together with reference TRBV9 and TRBJ2-7, the CDR3 gives the full variable domain: DSGVTQTPKHLITATGQRVTLRCSPRSGDLSVYWYQQSLDQGLQFLIQYYNGEERAKGNILERFSAQQFPDLHSELNLSSLELGDSALYFCASSVDGGSQGEQYFGPGTRLTVT.

J is TRBJ2-6 and V is TRBV5-1; 10 bases line up with TRBD2. Looked up from germline, CDR1 is SGHRS and CDR2 is YFSETQ. V dropped 0 bases and J dropped 0; count of bases not matched to a gene: 3. The CDR3 has 18 residues. In nucleotides, the CDR3 is TGCGCCAGCAGCTTGGCTAGCGGGAGATTCTCTGGGGCCAACGTCCTGACTTTC. It codes for CASSLASGRFSGANVLTF.

The CDR3 protein is CAISELGGAQGEAFF. The CDR3 DNA reads as TGTGCCATCAGTGAGCTTGGGGGGGCACAGGGAGAAGCTTTCTTT. The J gene is TRBJ1-1, the V gene TRBV10-3, with D possibly being TRBD1 (6 bases). CDR1 ENHRY and CDR2 SYGVKD come from the germline V gene. Deletions cut 2 bases from V and 8 bases from J, with 18 bases between. The CDR3 loop spans 15 amino acids.

With regard to this clone: One junction end disagrees with the germline gene, perhaps due to a read error. CDR3 amino acids: CSSSLLTQGARAFF. The CDR3, as DNA: TGTTCCAGCAGCCTACTAACCCAGGGGGCGAGGGCTTTCTTT. The chain carries TRBV7-9 and TRBJ1-1; 8 nucleotides agree with TRBD1. The CDR3 runs 14 residues. Per the germline V gene, CDR1 is SEHNR and CDR2 is FQNEAQ (reference sequence).

The chain uses TRBV5-1 and TRBJ2-1, with D hard to call. Germline V lookup: CDR1 SGHRS, CDR2 YFSETQ. Trimming took off 0 bases at V and 1 base at J, with 8 bases between the two ends. The CDR3 is made up of 15 amino acids. DNA of the CDR3: TGCGCCAGCAGCTTGGTGGCGGATTCCTACAATGAGCAGTTCTTC. This gives the protein CASSLVADSYNEQFF.